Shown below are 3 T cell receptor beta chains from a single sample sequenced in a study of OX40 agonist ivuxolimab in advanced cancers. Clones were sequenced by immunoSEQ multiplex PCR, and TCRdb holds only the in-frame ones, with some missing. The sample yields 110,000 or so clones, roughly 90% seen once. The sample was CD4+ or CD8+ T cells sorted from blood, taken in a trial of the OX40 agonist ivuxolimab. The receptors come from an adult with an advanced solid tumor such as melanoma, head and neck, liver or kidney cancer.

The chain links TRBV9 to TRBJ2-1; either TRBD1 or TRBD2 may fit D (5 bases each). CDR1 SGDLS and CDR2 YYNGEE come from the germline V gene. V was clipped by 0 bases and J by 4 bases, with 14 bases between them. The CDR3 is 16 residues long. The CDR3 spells CASSVASGTGYNEQFF. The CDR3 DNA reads TGTGCCAGCAGCGTAGCCTCCGGGACGGGGTACAATGAGCAGTTCTTC.

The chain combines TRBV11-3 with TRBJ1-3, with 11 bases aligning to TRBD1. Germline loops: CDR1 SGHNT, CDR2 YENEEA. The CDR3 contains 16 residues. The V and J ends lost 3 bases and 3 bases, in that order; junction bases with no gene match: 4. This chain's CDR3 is CASSLGTGGFGNTIYF. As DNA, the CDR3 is TGTGCCAGCAGCTTGGGGACAGGGGGATTTGGAAACACCATATATTTT.

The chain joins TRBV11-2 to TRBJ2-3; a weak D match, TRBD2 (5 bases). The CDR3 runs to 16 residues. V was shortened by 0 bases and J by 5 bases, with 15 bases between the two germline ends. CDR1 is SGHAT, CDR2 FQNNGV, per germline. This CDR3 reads CASSLDRSGRIDTQYF. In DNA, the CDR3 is TGTGCCAGCAGCTTAGACCGGAGCGGAAGGATAGATACGCAGTATTTT. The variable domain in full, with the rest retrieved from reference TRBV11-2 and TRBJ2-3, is EAGVAQSPRYKIIEKRQSVAFWCNPISGHATLYWYQQILGQGPKLLIQFQNNGVVDDSQLPKDRFSAERLKGVDSTLKIQPAKLEDSAVYLCASSLDRSGRIDTQYFGPGTRLTVL.